This entry lists 27 T cell receptor beta chains sequenced from one sample in a study of cytomegalovirus exposure and HLA in healthy donors. PCR primers comprised 60 Vbeta and 13 Jbeta primers. Profiled with immunoSEQ multiplex PCR; TCRdb holds only in-frame clones, not every one. There are 150,000 or so clones in the sample; less than 65% occur only once, and under 3% lies in the top ten. Specimen: PBMCs. The source is a woman under 40 in good health and CMV-seropositive.

The V call is TRBV5-4, the J call TRBJ2-7, with D maybe TRBD2 (5 bases). CDR1 is SGHNT, CDR2 YYREEE, per germline (reference sequence). The CDR3 is made up of 12 amino acids. Trimming pared 0 bases from V and 5 bases from J, leaving 6 bases between. The CDR3 loop is CASSLAGNEQYV. In DNA form, the CDR3 reads TGTGCCAGCAGCTTGGCCGGGAACGAGCAGTACGTC.

The V gene is TRBV29-1, the J gene TRBJ2-5; TRBD2 matches 7 bases. CDR3 length: 11 residues. The germline V gene has CDR1 SQVTM and CDR2 ANQGSEA. J gave up 10 bases and V 6 bases, and 8 bases lay outside the gene matches. CDR3 coding DNA: TGCAGCGTGAACCCTGGGGGGGGCCAGTACTTC. Translated, it gives CSVNPGGGQYF.

This chain links TRBV2 with TRBJ2-2; TRBD2 matches 7 bases. This CDR3 has 14 residues. J gave up 4 bases and V 6 bases, and 5 bases lay outside the gene matches. CDR1 SNHLY and CDR2 FYNNEI come from the germline V gene. CDR3 nucleotides: TGTGCCAGCAGGCCCGGACTAGGCACCGGGGAGCTGTTTTTT. This encodes CASRPGLGTGELFF.

The CDR3 sequence is CASNPRGLVQLTDTQYF. CDR3 DNA: TGTGCCAGCAATCCCAGGGGACTAGTTCAACTCACAGATACGCAGTATTTT. This chain joins TRBV9 and TRBJ2-3, with 8 nucleotides matching TRBD2. With 6 bases clipped from V and 2 bases from J, the junction kept 14 bases outside the gene matches. The CDR3 spans 17 residues. CDR1 and CDR2 from the germline V gene are SGDLS and YYNGEE.

This clone was detected once. CDR3 region: CASSLASGTYEQYF. CDR3 DNA sequence: TGCGCCAGCAGCTTGGCTAGCGGTACCTACGAGCAGTACTTC. This chain joins TRBV5-1 and TRBJ2-7; 7 nucleotides line up with TRBD2. V lost 0 bases, J lost 2 bases, and 2 bases stayed unmatched. CDR3 length: 14 residues. The germline gives CDR1 SGHRS, CDR2 YFSETQ.

The table lists this clone with a few counts. This chain joins TRBV5-1 and TRBJ2-7, with D possibly matching TRBD1 (5 bases). CDR1 SGHRS and CDR2 YFSETQ come from the germline V gene. The CDR3 loop spans 12 amino acids. V lost 1 base, J lost 7 bases, and 9 bases lay in between. The CDR3 coding sequence is TGCGCCAGCAGCTTGATAGGGGTGGAGCAGTACTTC. This gives the protein CASSLIGVEQYF.

Of note for this clone: The sample contains more than one DNA sequence encoding this CDR3. J is TRBJ2-1 and V is TRBV7-7, with 9 positions matching TRBD2. J lost 8 bases, V lost 4 bases, and 9 bases had no gene match. The length of the CDR3 is 15 residues. CDR1 is SSHAT, CDR2 FNYEAQ, per germline (reference sequence). The CDR3: CASSWGLAGIYEQFF. CDR3 sequence (DNA): TGTGCCAGCAGCTGGGGGCTAGCGGGAATCTATGAGCAGTTCTTC. The complete variable domain, with remaining parts taken from reference TRBV7-7 and TRBJ2-1, reads GAGVSQSPRYKVTKRGQDVTLRCDPISSHATLYWYQQALGQGPEFLTYFNYEAQPDKSGLPSDRFSAERPEGSISTLTIQRTEQRDSAMYRCASSWGLAGIYEQFFGPGTRLTVL.

The chain joins TRBV4-1 to TRBJ1-2, with 8 bases lining up with TRBD1. The J segment lost 3 bases and the V segment lost 1 base, leaving 13 bases of the junction unmatched. In germline, CDR1 is MGHRA, CDR2 YSYEKL. This CDR3 has 18 amino acids. CDR3 in amino acids: CASSQVKLVRTGYYGYTF. As DNA, the CDR3 is TGCGCCAGCAGCCAAGTGAAACTGGTCCGGACAGGGTACTATGGCTACACCTTC.

V usage is TRBV5-5 and J usage is TRBJ1-2; TRBD1 might be the D (6 bases). Germline assignment: CDR1 SGHKS and CDR2 YYEKEE (reference sequence). The CDR3 runs to 13 residues. Trimming removed 4 bases at V and 2 bases at J, with 9 bases between. The CDR3 DNA reads TGTGCCAGCAGCCCCGACAGGAACTATGGCTACACCTTC. Residues: CASSPDRNYGYTF.

The chain links TRBV2 to TRBJ2-7; TRBD1 matches 8 bases. This CDR3 is built from 13 residues. V dropped 5 bases and J dropped 4; count of bases not matched to a gene: 4. Germline V lookup: CDR1 SNHLY, CDR2 FYNNEI. CDR3 in DNA: TGTGCCAGCAGTCCCGGGACAGGATACGAGCAGTACTTC. It translates to CASSPGTGYEQYF. Supplemented by reference TRBV2 and TRBJ2-7, the full variable domain reads EPEVTQTPSHQVTQMGQEVILRCVPISNHLYFYWYRQILGQKVEFLVSFYNNEISEKSEIFDDQFSVERPDGSNFTLKIRSTKLEDSAMYFCASSPGTGYEQYFGPGTRLTVT.

This clone has only one observation. Relative to the germline gene, one junction end is altered; a read error may explain this. The chain couples TRBV7-7 to TRBJ2-5; tentatively, D is TRBD1 (6 bases). The germline gives CDR1 SSHAT, CDR2 FNYEAQ (reference sequence). CDR3 length: 16 residues. CDR3 DNA: TGTGCTAGCAGCCCAGGGGTAGCTTCCCGAGGGGAGACCCAGTACTTC. Translated, it gives CASSPGVASRGETQYF.

On this clone itself: This same CDR3 is encoded by further DNA sequences in the sample. The rearrangement links TRBV2 to TRBJ2-7; TRBD2 might be the D (5 bases). The germline CDR1 and CDR2 sequences are SNHLY and FYNNEI. Trimming removed 6 bases from V and 7 bases from J, with 13 bases in between. CDR3 size: 12 residues. Here the CDR3 reads CASRAGPREQYF. The CDR3 DNA is TGTGCCAGCAGGGCGGGCCCGCGGGAGCAGTACTTC.

The V and J genes are TRBV7-9 and TRBJ1-1; a weak D match, TRBD1 (5 bases). CDR1 and CDR2 from the germline V gene are SEHNR and FQNEAQ (reference sequence). V was clipped by 5 bases and J by 3 bases, with 19 bases between them. The CDR3 sequence is 16 residues long. In DNA form, the CDR3 reads TGTGCCAGCAGCCCCCTTGGACGGGGGGAAGACACTGAAGCTTTCTTT. Translation gives CASSPLGRGEDTEAFF.

V gene TRBV7-6 combines with J gene TRBJ2-3, with D perhaps TRBD2 (6 bases). Looked up from germline, CDR1 is SGHVS and CDR2 is FNYEAQ. The CDR3 consists of 15 residues. Trimming shortened V by 4 bases and J by 6 bases, and 17 bases separated the two germline ends. CDR3 nucleotides: TGTGCCAGCAGCTCTCCGGGACTGGGTACGGATACGCAGTATTTT. Translating it yields CASSSPGLGTDTQYF.

This clone was picked up a small number of times. V and J are TRBV29-1 and TRBJ1-1; possible D gene TRBD1, 5 bases. Germline-derived CDR1 and CDR2 are SQVTM and ANQGSEA. Trimming took off 6 bases at V and 4 bases at J, with 15 bases between the two ends. The CDR3 extends over 13 amino acids. The CDR3 DNA is TGCAGCGTACGGAGCCAGGGAGGCACTGAAGCTTTCTTT. Translation: CSVRSQGGTEAFF.

V is TRBV7-9 and J is TRBJ1-1; D is uncertain. The germline V and J ends were trimmed by 1 base and 7 bases, with 10 bases remaining between them. This CDR3 is 13 amino acids long. Per the germline V gene, CDR1 is SEHNR and CDR2 is FQNEAQ (reference sequence). The CDR3 here is CASSLGERGEAFF. DNA of the CDR3: TGTGCCAGCAGCTTAGGGGAGCGGGGTGAAGCTTTCTTT.

CDR3: CASSLSRETQYF. The CDR3 bases are TGTGCCAGCAGCCTTTCGCGGGAGACCCAGTACTTC. J is TRBJ2-5 and V is TRBV7-8; D is unresolved. The CDR3 length is 12 residues. With 5 bases removed from V and 5 bases from J, the gap between germline ends came to 9 bases. The germline V gene encodes CDR1 SGHVS and CDR2 FQNEAQ.

V is TRBV6-5 and J is TRBJ1-5, with a tentative D call TRBD1 (6 bases). The CDR3 extends over 13 amino acids. Germline CDR1 and CDR2: MNHEY and SVGAGI. Between the trimmed V and J ends, which lost 6 bases and 4 bases, there was a span of 10 bases. This CDR3 reads CASSLRGNQPQHF. CDR3 in DNA: TGTGCCAGCAGCCTGAGGGGGAATCAGCCCCAGCATTTT.

In this sample, this clone turned up a few times. The chain employs TRBV6-5 and TRBJ2-7; 9 bases fit TRBD1. Germline lookup yields CDR1 MNHEY and CDR2 SVGAGI. The ends lost 0 bases at V and 7 bases at J; junction bases unmatched: 1. The CDR3 loop spans 13 amino acids. The CDR3 sequence: CASSYSGTGEQYF. CDR3 DNA: TGTGCCAGCAGTTACTCAGGGACAGGGGAGCAGTACTTC.

This chain connects TRBV2 to TRBJ2-6; 8 bases match TRBD2. From germline, CDR1 is SNHLY and CDR2 FYNNEI. Germline trimming cut 4 bases from V and 9 bases from J; bases unmatched to any gene: 8. This CDR3 has 15 residues. CDR3 loop: CASSATGGNGNVLTF. In nucleotides, the CDR3 is TGTGCCAGCAGTGCTACGGGGGGGAATGGCAACGTCCTGACTTTC.

V and J are TRBV25-1 and TRBJ2-7; 8 bases map to TRBD1. The CDR3 consists of 14 residues. Losses at the gene ends were 4 bases for V and 4 bases for J; bases not matched to a gene: 6. Germline loops: CDR1 MGHDK, CDR2 SYGVNS. CDR3 sequence: CASSGSTGVYEQYF. DNA for the CDR3: TGTGCCAGCAGTGGGTCGACAGGGGTTTACGAGCAGTACTTC.

The chain joins TRBV7-9 to TRBJ2-1, with 11 bases matching TRBD2. There are 12 residues in the CDR3. CDR1 SEHNR and CDR2 FQNEAQ come from the germline V gene (reference sequence). J lost 14 bases, V lost 5 bases, and 5 bases had no gene match. The CDR3 loop is CASSMGLAEEFF. In nucleotides, the CDR3 is TGTGCCAGCAGCATGGGACTAGCGGAGGAGTTCTTC.

This clone has just a few counts. The V call is TRBV7-9, the J call TRBJ2-7; 10 bases agree with TRBD2. Trimming at V came to 5 bases and at J to 2 bases, leaving 6 bases not matched to a gene. The CDR3 length is 15 residues. Per the germline V gene, CDR1 is SEHNR and CDR2 is FQNEAQ (reference sequence). The CDR3 loop is CASSPRLAGAYEQYF. The DNA of the CDR3 is TGTGCCAGCAGCCCTCGACTAGCGGGCGCCTACGAGCAGTACTTC. The full variable domain, completed using reference TRBV7-9 and TRBJ2-7, is DTGVSQNPRHKITKRGQNVTFRCDPISEHNRLYWYRQTLGQGPEFLTYFQNEAQLEKSRLLSDRFSAERPKGSFSTLEIQRTEQGDSAMYLCASSPRLAGAYEQYFGPGTRLTVT.

The V call is TRBV9, the J call TRBJ1-2; 8 nucleotides align to TRBD1. Trimming removed 5 bases from V and 8 bases from J; junction bases left unmatched: 14. Per the germline V gene, CDR1 is SGDLS and CDR2 is YYNGEE. There are 15 residues in the CDR3. The CDR3 region is CASREYGQGFGGYTF. The CDR3 nucleotides read TGTGCCAGCAGGGAATATGGACAGGGCTTTGGGGGCTACACCTTC.

This clone showed up just a few times. The chain carries TRBV9 and TRBJ2-5; maybe TRBD1 (5 bases). V lost 3 bases and J 7 bases, leaving 10 bases between the germline ends. The CDR3 extends over 12 amino acids. Germline-derived CDR1 and CDR2 are SGDLS and YYNGEE. CDR3 in amino acids: CASSGQRGTQYF. CDR3 nucleotides: TGTGCCAGCAGCGGGCAAAGGGGGACCCAGTACTTC.

The rearrangement links TRBV29-1 to TRBJ2-3; 9 bases match TRBD2. Unmatched junction bases numbered 5, after V lost 5 bases and J lost 5 bases. This CDR3 has 13 amino acids. Germline V gives CDR1 SQVTM, CDR2 ANQGSEA. CDR3 sequence reads: CSVRSSGEDTQYF. The CDR3 DNA sequence: TGCAGCGTTAGGTCTAGCGGGGAAGATACGCAGTATTTT.

The chain links TRBV7-8 to TRBJ1-2; D might be TRBD1 (5 bases). Germline values: CDR1 SGHVS, CDR2 FQNEAQ. The CDR3 has 15 amino acids. The V end lost 5 bases, the J end lost 4 bases, and 17 bases lay between the germline ends. CDR3 loop: CASSDAGKSSYGYTF. CDR3 coding DNA: TGTGCCAGCAGCGACGCAGGGAAATCGTCCTATGGCTACACCTTC.